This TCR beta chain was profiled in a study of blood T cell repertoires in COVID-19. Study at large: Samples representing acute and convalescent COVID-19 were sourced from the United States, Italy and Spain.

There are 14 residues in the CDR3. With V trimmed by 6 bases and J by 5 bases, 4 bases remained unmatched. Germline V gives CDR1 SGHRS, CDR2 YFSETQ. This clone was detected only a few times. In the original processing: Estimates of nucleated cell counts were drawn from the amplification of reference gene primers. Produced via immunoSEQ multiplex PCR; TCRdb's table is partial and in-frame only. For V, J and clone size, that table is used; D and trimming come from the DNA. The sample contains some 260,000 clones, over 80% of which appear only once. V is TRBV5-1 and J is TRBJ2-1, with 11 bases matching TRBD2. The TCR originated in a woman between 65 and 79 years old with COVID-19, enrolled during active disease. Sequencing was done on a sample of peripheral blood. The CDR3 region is CASIEGLADNEQFF. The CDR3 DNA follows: TGCGCCAGCATAGAGGGACTAGCGGACAATGAGCAGTTCTTC.